This is a list of T cell receptor beta chains from one sample in a study of blood T cells in healthy people across ages. TCRdb re-analysed the 5' RACE reads in MiXCR, keeping a single row per CDR3 protein. The sample lists over 500,000 distinct CDR3 sequences, around 50% occurring once. Specimen: blood. Receptors originate from a woman of 80 years or more in good health. Both conserved end residues are part of each CDR3. The D gene is left open where the match is weak. Some rows mark clone size as missing; the rest say once, few, many or name a class of expanded clone.

d_call	clone_size	j_call	v_call	cdr3_nt	cdr3_aa
-	many	TRBJ2-7	TRBV12-3/TRBV12-4	TGTGCCAGCAGGCAACAGGGCAACTCCTACGAGCAGTACTTC	CASRQQGNSYEQYF
-	few	TRBJ2-5	TRBV7-2	TGTGCCAGCAGCTTTAGGGTTAACGTAGGAGAGACCCAGTACTTC	CASSFRVNVGETQYF
-	-	TRBJ1-4	TRBV4-3	TGCGCCAGCAGCCAACAACAGGGAAGTAATGAAAAACTGTTTTTT	CASSQQQGSNEKLFF
TRBD2	-	TRBJ2-1	TRBV20-1	TGCAGTGCTCCGAGACGGGGACTAGCGGCCTACAATGAGCAGTTCTTC	CSAPRRGLAAYNEQFF
TRBD2	-	TRBJ2-1	TRBV25-1	TGTGCCAGCAGTGAACCGGGACTAGCGCGCAGCTCCTACAATGAGCAGTTCTTC	CASSEPGLARSSYNEQFF
TRBD1	-	TRBJ2-3	TRBV11-2	TGTGCCAGCAGCTCCGGACAGGTTAGCACAGATACGCAGTATTTT	CASSSGQVSTDTQYF
-	few	TRBJ1-1	TRBV29-1	TGCAGCGTTAAACTCCAGGCGAACACTGAAGCTTTCTTT	CSVKLQANTEAFF
TRBD2	-	TRBJ2-1	TRBV6-5	TGTGCCAACAGTTACGCGCAGCGGGGGGACAATGAGCAGTTCTTC	CANSYAQRGDNEQFF
TRBD2	-	TRBJ2-1	TRBV10-3	TGTGCCATCAGTGACAGCGGGGCTGCGGGGGTAAATGAGCAGTTCTTC	CAISDSGAAGVNEQFF
-	-	TRBJ2-1	TRBV6-4	TGTGCCAGCAGTGAAGGAGGGGGCCCCTACAATGAGCAGTTCTTC	CASSEGGGPYNEQFF
-	-	TRBJ1-6	TRBV19	TGTGCCAGTAGCCTGGGGGCCACCGAGAGCTCCTATAATTCACCCCTCCACTTT	CASSLGATESSYNSPLHF
-	-	TRBJ1-2	TRBV2	TGTGCCAGCAGTGGGGCCGGAGCTAACTATGGCTACACCTTC	CASSGAGANYGYTF
-	-	TRBJ2-3	TRBV7-2	TGTGCCAGCAGCTTACCGAGCGGGTATTTCACAGATGCGCAGTATTTT	CASSLPSGYFTDAQYF
TRBD2	-	TRBJ2-1	TRBV6-1	TGTGCCAGCAGGACGCGGGAGGGGTACAATGAGCAGTTCTTC	CASRTREGYNEQFF
-	-	TRBJ2-5	TRBV24-1	TGTGCCACCAGCCGGGGAGAGACCCGGTACTTC	CATSRGETRYF
-	-	TRBJ1-1	TRBV20-1	TGCAGTGCTAGAGCCCACATGAACACTGAAGCTTTCTTT	CSARAHMNTEAFF
-	many	TRBJ2-3	TRBV25-1	TGTGCCAGCCCCTTTAAGCGGAGACGCACAGATACGCAGTATTTT	CASPFKRRRTDTQYF
-	-	TRBJ1-4	TRBV7-2	TGTGCCAGCAGCCCGACCCGGGGAGGGAGAGTAAAACTGTTTTTT	CASSPTRGGRVKLFF
-	-	TRBJ1-2	TRBV7-3	TGTGCCAGCAGCCGACAGGAGGGAGTCGGCTACACCTTC	CASSRQEGVGYTF
TRBD2	many	TRBJ2-1	TRBV5-1	TGCGCCAGCAGCTTGTTGGCGGGAGAGGTAAATGAGCAGTTCTTC	CASSLLAGEVNEQFF
-	many	TRBJ2-1	TRBV7-2	TGTGCCAGCAGCTTAGTTGCGGGACTCAGCTCCTACAATGAGCAGTTCTTC	CASSLVAGLSSYNEQFF